The T cell receptor (beta chain) described here comes from a study of beta chain features in type 1 diabetes (dated by TCRdb to between 2018 and 2020). The study in broad terms: Mean age, gender distribution, total cell number and subset yield did not differ between patients and healthy donors. A total of 107,917,701 sorted cells were examined across all samples, and a strong correlation was observed between cell number per subset and RNA yield. The study compared the TCRB repertoires of sorted circulating CD4+ T cell subsets in recently diagnosed type 1 diabetes patients with those in matched healthy donors. Naive and central memory subsets were obtained from all 30 or so donors, but regulatory and stem cell-like memory subsets were isolated from only 8 patients and roughly eight healthy donors.

The High Capacity cDNA Reverse Transcription Kit was used to reverse transcribe all of the isolated RNA, meaning that expressed TCRB transcripts were what got sequenced. Deep immunoSEQ sequencing was performed on naive, central memory and regulatory T cell samples, with an average of roughly 3.5 million total reads per sample. Sorted cells were lysed in RLT buffer, and RNA was extracted using DNase-treated RNeasy Micro or Mini kits according to cell number. Each cell subset was processed on its own to prevent cross-contamination, while patient and healthy donor samples were processed together. The immunoSEQ multiplex PCR was used to amplify TCRB sequences from cDNA, generating 87-bp fragments that spanned the CDR3 region. The amplicons were sequenced using the Illumina HiSeq platform. The authors processed their data as follows. Synthetic template baselines were used to correct PCR bias computationally, reads within Hamming distance 2 were collapsed together, and singletons that could not be merged were discarded. Reads were aligned against IMGT so that V, D and J genes, CDR3 length and insertions or deletions at six rearrangement sites could be assigned. Within each subset, clonotype counts were normalized to sorted cell number, and only after that were true diversity and Gini coefficients computed with the tcR R package. The overlap coefficient, calculated on TCRB nucleotide sequences, was used to measure repertoire sharing. Held by TCRdb, this immuneACCESS table contains in-frame sequences only and omits some clones. Under half of the omission traces to an unresolved V gene where checked; the cause of the rest is unknown. The V and J calls and the clone size are those of that table, but D and trimming were determined from the DNA. Recorded for this sample are some 350,000 clones; about 10% of them occurred a single time. The ten largest account for roughly 0.54% of the sample.

Looking up the germline V gene yields CDR1 SGDLS and CDR2 YYNGEE. V lost 3 bases and J lost 5 bases; the stretch between them is 11 bases long. The CDR3 starts with the cysteine, ends with the phenylalanine, and has 14 residues. Of the read, only the CDR3 DNA is kept; its 42 bases are in frame from base 1. On the study overall, not on this receptor specifically: Because cDNA was sequenced instead of genomic DNA, highly expressing activated cells could be over-represented, though the groups showed no difference in activation or CD3 levels. Type 1 diabetes patients showed a moderate but significant shortening of TCRB CDR3 length in all four CD4+ subsets. Naive, central memory and regulatory TCRB repertoires appeared more similar among patients than among healthy donors. At VDJ recombination sites, type 1 diabetes patients had fewer insertions and more deleted nucleotides, which implies abnormalities in thymic rearrangement. Only small numbers of individuals were included in the HLA sub-analyses, which left unresolved whether HLA type had any influence on TCRB rearrangement. Shorter templates might have been favored by PCR, but patient and control samples were amplified and corrected together, so both groups would have been affected equally by any skew.

Ten or more counts support this clone. Its antigen remains undetermined. Base qualities were left out, and no much larger clone turns up one base away. Each donor gave one peripheral blood draw, about 100 mL on average, collected into heparinised tubes. A BD FACSAria II was used to sort naive, central memory, regulatory and stem cell-like memory CD4+ T cells with a panel that included CD45RO, CCR7, CD25, CD127, CD95 and CD27. Purity was above 98% for every sorted population. PBMCs were separated immediately by Lymphoprep density gradient centrifugation and were stained directly, without being cultured. Samples were stained and sorted in pairs, with one healthy donor and one patient per experiment, so that batch effects were minimized.

Recombination connected TRBV9 to TRBJ1-4; the D gene is unclear. The TCR comes from a man aged 30-40 years with type 1 diabetes. Sequenced material: central memory CD4+ T cells from blood. CDR3 region: CASSETAVNEKLFF. The DNA reads TGTGCCAGCAGCGAAACAGCCGTGAATGAAAAACTGTTTTTT.